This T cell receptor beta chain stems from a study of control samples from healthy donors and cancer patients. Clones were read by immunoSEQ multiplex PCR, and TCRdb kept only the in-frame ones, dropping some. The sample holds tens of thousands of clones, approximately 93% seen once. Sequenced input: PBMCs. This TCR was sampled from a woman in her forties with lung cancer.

In DNA, the CDR3 is TGTGCCAGCAGCGTAATAGCGGGGGGAGTCAATGAGCAGTTCTTC. Translating gives CASSVIAGGVNEQFF. V usage is TRBV9 and J usage is TRBJ2-1; 10 nucleotides align to TRBD2. Germline V gene lookup returns CDR1 SGDLS and CDR2 YYNGEE. V gave up 1 base and J gave up 6 bases; unmatched junction bases: 4. This CDR3 has 15 amino acids. Looking up the rest from reference TRBV9 and TRBJ2-1 gives the full variable domain: DSGVTQTPKHLITATGQRVTLRCSPRSGDLSVYWYQQSLDQGLQFLIQYYNGEERAKGNILERFSAQQFPDLHSELNLSSLELGDSALYFCASSVIAGGVNEQFFGPGTRLTVL.